This paragraph covers one T cell receptor beta chain sequence. Its antigen is not known. The sample comes from a study of shared clonotypes between healthy human individuals. Overall study: Three CD4 naive, three CD4 memory, two CD8 naive and one CD8 memory plate were used per donor. Study-level findings and limits: Unshared clonotypes carried lower generation probabilities than those common to all four donors.

The junction had 6 bases not matched to a gene; V was cut back by 1 base and J by 7 bases. Per the germline V gene, CDR1 is SGHDT and CDR2 is YYEEEE. CDR3 length: 15 amino acids. CD45RO-negative CD8 cells positively selected for CCR7 made up the naive population, which excluded terminally differentiated effector memory CD45RA+ cells. Healthy HIV-negative adults with no recent acute infections or vaccinations were recruited as donors. As handled by the study authors: With immunoSEQ giving junction-only sequences and no quality scores, filtering differed. The table came from immunoSEQ multiplex PCR; TCRdb's copy has only in-frame clones and leaves some out. V and J calls and clone size follow that table, whereas D and trimming were derived from the DNA. The sample consists of 2 million to 2.5 million clones, about 95% of them appearing once.

What was sequenced was naive CD8+ T cells sorted from blood. V is TRBV5-6 and J is TRBJ1-4; TRBD1 aligns across 8 bases. This sequence was found in a man younger than 35 in good health. CDR3 amino acids: CASSLISGQGEKLFF. CDR3 nucleotide sequence: TGTGCCAGCAGCTTGATTTCCGGACAGGGTGAAAAACTGTTTTTT.